Shown below are 28 T cell receptor beta chains from a single sample sequenced in a study of T cell repertoires in cytomegalovirus infection. TCRdb re-analysed the reads in MiXCR, keeping a single row per CDR3 protein. Found here are 400,000 to 550,000 distinct CDR3 sequences, over 9% of them singletons; the top ten hold about 9.4%. Source material: PBMCs. The origin of the receptors is a human donor in good health (CMV status not recorded). Some clones in this sample may be carry-over from other donors' samples.

This clonotype was picked up many times. This sequence joins TRBV7-2 and TRBJ2-6, with TRBD1 identical over 9 bases. With V trimmed by 4 bases and J by 3 bases, 4 bases remained unmatched. This CDR3 spans 16 amino acids. Germline V lookup: CDR1 SGHTA, CDR2 FQGNSA. The CDR3 sequence is CASSSGQGRGANVLTF. The CDR3 nucleotides are TGTGCCAGCAGCTCGGGACAGGGTCGTGGGGCCAACGTCCTGACTTTC.

This clonotype has just a few counts. The rearrangement links TRBV19 to TRBJ2-7; D may correspond to TRBD1 or TRBD2 (6 bases each). The CDR3 consists of 14 residues. Germline CDR1 is LNHDA and CDR2 is SQIVND (reference sequence). V shed 5 bases and J shed 4 bases, with 15 bases lying between them. CDR3 bases: TGTGCCAGTAGTGAGGGGGGCAGGGGATACGAGCAGTACTTC. It encodes CASSEGGRGYEQYF.

This clonotype was seen repeatedly, ten times or more. The genes are TRBV10-3 and TRBJ1-6; D is unclear. In germline, CDR1 is ENHRY, CDR2 SYGVKD. Deletions cut 0 bases from V and 9 bases from J, with 9 bases between. This CDR3 region has 14 residues. The CDR3 DNA follows: TGTGCCATCAGTGAGTCGTTGAGGGCTTCACCCCTCCACTTT. This codes for CAISESLRASPLHF.

This clonotype has at least ten counts. The J gene is TRBJ2-1, the V gene TRBV7-2; D not certain. Between the trimmed V and J ends, which lost 0 bases and 6 bases, there was a span of 15 bases. The CDR3 is 16 residues long. Germline lookup yields CDR1 SGHTA and CDR2 FQGNSA. The CDR3 is CASSLAGRLGSNEQFF. CDR3 in DNA: TGTGCCAGCAGCTTAGCCGGCAGGCTCGGTTCCAATGAGCAGTTCTTC.

The chain links TRBV7-2 to TRBJ2-1, with D perhaps matching TRBD2 (5 bases). The CDR3 loop spans 13 amino acids. Germline CDR1 is SGHTA and CDR2 is FQGNSA. V was cut by 11 bases and J by 6 bases, with 17 bases left in between. The CDR3 here is CAGEDGERNEQFF. CDR3 coding DNA: TGTGCCGGCGAGGATGGGGAGCGCAATGAGCAGTTCTTC.

The sample holds many counts of this clonotype. The V gene is TRBV7-2, the J gene TRBJ2-7, with TRBD2 as a possible D gene (5 bases). Trimming stripped 3 bases from V and 3 bases from J, with 12 bases between. Germline V gene lookup returns CDR1 SGHTA and CDR2 FQGNSA. There are 14 residues in the CDR3. CDR3 residues: CASSFTGNGYEQYF. DNA of the CDR3: TGTGCCAGCAGCTTTACGGGGAACGGCTACGAGCAGTACTTC.

Concerning this clonotype itself: This may stem from a read error, because a much larger clone lies one nucleotide away. The final CDR3 position lacks the conserved phenylalanine or tryptophan, pointing to a likely read error. The rearrangement joins TRBV12-3 or TRBV12-4 to TRBJ2-5; 7 positions agree with TRBD2. The CDR3 loop spans 15 amino acids. With V trimmed by 6 bases and J by 4 bases, 11 bases remained unmatched. CDR3 nucleotides: TGTGCCAGCAGGAGAAGCGGGAAAAGGGGAGAGACCCAGTACTGC. This sequence encodes CASRRSGKRGETQYC.

This clonotype was counted at least ten times. The chain has TRBV20-1 and TRBJ2-5, with TRBD2 matching over 7 bases. This CDR3 spans 13 amino acids. Unmatched junction bases numbered 8, after V lost 6 bases and J lost 4 bases. Germline V gene sequence: CDR1 DFQATT, CDR2 SNEGSKA (reference sequence). CDR3 nucleotides: TGCAGTGCCCATGGACTAGACAGAGAGACCCAGTACTTC. Its translation is CSAHGLDRETQYF.

The rearrangement links TRBV20-1 to TRBJ2-1; 9 bases map to TRBD2. From germline, CDR1 is DFQATT and CDR2 SNEGSKA (reference sequence). Losses at the gene ends were 3 bases for V and 6 bases for J; bases not matched to a gene: 9. The CDR3 extends over 15 amino acids. Written as DNA, the CDR3 is TGCAGTGCTAGGAAGACTAGCGGATTCCTCAATGAGCAGTTCTTC. It is translated as CSARKTSGFLNEQFF.

The table lists this clonotype with many counts. The genes are TRBV10-2 and TRBJ2-1, with no clear D. The CDR3 runs to 13 residues. Germline V gene sequence: CDR1 WSHSY, CDR2 SAAADI. V gave up 0 bases and J gave up 10 bases, with 10 bases separating them. The DNA for the CDR3 is TGCGCCAGCAGTGAGTCGAAGTTTAGCGAGCAGTTCTTC. It is translated as CASSESKFSEQFF.

At least ten counts were recorded for this clonotype. This sequence joins TRBV6-1 and TRBJ1-1; 7 bases fit TRBD1. The germline V gene encodes CDR1 MNHNS and CDR2 SASEGT. Trimming took 5 bases from V and 7 from J; bases not matched to a gene: 7. The CDR3 spans 13 residues. The CDR3 nucleotides read TGTGCCAGCAGTCGGGACAGACAGAGTGAAGCTTTCTTT. Its protein product is CASSRDRQSEAFF.

Many counts were recorded for this clonotype. The genes are TRBV5-1 and TRBJ2-1; 8 bases line up with TRBD2. The CDR3 has 14 amino acids. Trimming removed 5 bases from V and 5 bases from J; junction bases left unmatched: 6. Germline CDR1 SGHRS, CDR2 YFSETQ. CDR3 coding DNA: TGCGCCAGCAGGCCGGGACTAGATCACAATGAGCAGTTCTTC. Its translation is CASRPGLDHNEQFF. Filled out from reference TRBV5-1 and TRBJ2-1, the complete variable domain reads KAGVTQTPRYLIKTRGQQVTLSCSPISGHRSVSWYQQTPGQGLQFLFEYFSETQRNKGNFPGRFSGRQFSNSRSEMNVSTLELGDSALYLCASRPGLDHNEQFFGPGTRLTVL.

This clonotype has at least ten counts. The J gene is TRBJ2-1, the V gene TRBV28; TRBD2 matches at 8 bases. This CDR3 region has 15 residues. V lost 5 bases to trimming and J lost 7 bases; unmatched junction nucleotides: 10. The germline V gene encodes CDR1 MDHEN and CDR2 SYDVKM. CDR3 nucleotide sequence: TGTGCCAGCAGTCCCAAACTAGCGGTGGGGAATGAGCAGTTCTTC. As protein: CASSPKLAVGNEQFF. Variable domain in full (rest from reference TRBV28 and TRBJ2-1): DVKVTQSSRYLVKRTGEKVFLECVQDMDHENMFWYRQDPGLGLRLIYFSYDVKMKEKGDIPEGYSVSREKKERFSLILESASTNQTSMYLCASSPKLAVGNEQFFGPGTRLTVL.

There are a few counts of this clonotype. The V gene is TRBV5-5, the J gene TRBJ1-6; D may be TRBD1 (6 bases). With 0 bases removed from V and 6 bases from J, the gap between germline ends came to 10 bases. Germline CDR1 SGHKS, CDR2 YYEKEE (reference sequence). The CDR3 runs 15 residues. The CDR3 DNA sequence: TGTGCCAGCAGCTTGGGAGGGGGGAGTAATTCACCCCTCCACTTT. Translation: CASSLGGGSNSPLHF.

This clonotype was seen a handful of times. This rearrangement joins TRBV7-6 to TRBJ2-7; 9 bases fit TRBD1. Looked up from germline, CDR1 is SGHVS and CDR2 is FNYEAQ. J was trimmed by 0 bases and V by 5 bases; bases with no gene match: 8. This CDR3 comprises 16 residues. For the CDR3, the DNA is TGTGCCAGCAGCCCCCCCGCGGGACAGGGCTCCTACGAGCAGTACTTC. Its translation: CASSPPAGQGSYEQYF.

This clonotype has more than one count but fewer than ten. The genes are TRBV6-6 and TRBJ1-5, with 9 bases lining up with TRBD1. Trimming removed 2 bases from V and 5 bases from J; junction bases left unmatched: 13. Germline CDR1 MNHNY, CDR2 SVGAGI (reference sequence). CDR3 length: 18 amino acids. The CDR3 region is CASSYRTGAPSGDQPQHF. The CDR3 DNA reads as TGTGCCAGCAGTTACAGGACAGGGGCCCCAAGTGGAGATCAGCCCCAGCATTTT.

CDR3 protein: CASSPWGELNNEQFF. The CDR3 DNA is TGTGCCAGCTCACCATGGGGGGAGTTGAACAATGAGCAGTTCTTC. V usage is TRBV18 and J usage is TRBJ2-1, with D maybe TRBD2 (6 bases). V shed 2 bases and J shed 5 bases, with 13 bases lying between them. The CDR3 extends over 15 amino acids. The germline gives CDR1 KGHSH, CDR2 LQKENI. The whole variable domain, remainder taken from reference TRBV18 and TRBJ2-1, is NAGVMQNPRHLVRRRGQEARLRCSPMKGHSHVYWYRQLPEEGLKFMVYLQKENIIDESGMPKERFSAEFPKEGPSILRIQQVVRGDSAAYFCASSPWGELNNEQFFGPGTRLTVL.

V is TRBV28 and J is TRBJ2-2, with 11 bases matching TRBD2. The V gene's germline CDR1 is MDHEN and CDR2 SYDVKM. The junction had 4 bases not matched to a gene; V was cut back by 1 base and J by 0 bases. CDR3 size: 18 residues. CDR3 region: CASSLYLGLAANTGELFF. DNA of the CDR3: TGTGCCAGCAGTTTATACCTGGGACTAGCGGCGAACACCGGGGAGCTGTTTTTT. The entire variable domain, with the rest obtained from reference TRBV28 and TRBJ2-2, is as follows: DVKVTQSSRYLVKRTGEKVFLECVQDMDHENMFWYRQDPGLGLRLIYFSYDVKMKEKGDIPEGYSVSREKKERFSLILESASTNQTSMYLCASSLYLGLAANTGELFFGEGSRLTVL.

This clonotype was recorded many times. This chain uses TRBV5-1 with TRBJ2-7; TRBD1 is a possible D gene (6 bases). The V gene lost 1 base and the J gene lost 2 bases, with 13 bases spanning the gap. The CDR3 contains 15 residues. Germline values: CDR1 SGHRS, CDR2 YFSETQ. CDR3 in DNA: TGCGCCAGCAGCTTGAGTAATAAGGGGGCCTACGAGCAGTACTTC. Translated, it gives CASSLSNKGAYEQYF.

At least ten counts were recorded for this clonotype. This chain connects TRBV24-1 to TRBJ2-1, with a possible D match to TRBD1 (6 bases). V was shortened by 3 bases and J by 5 bases, with 16 bases between the two germline ends. The CDR3 loop spans 16 amino acids. The germline V gene has CDR1 KGHDR and CDR2 SFDVKD. The CDR3, as DNA: TGTGCCACCAGTGATCCGGACAGCGTACATAACAATGAGCAGTTCTTC. It translates to CATSDPDSVHNNEQFF.

The chain carries TRBV30 and TRBJ2-7; D unclear. V lost 5 bases, J lost 6 bases, and 14 bases lay in between. The CDR3 sequence is 12 residues long. Germline V gene lookup returns CDR1 GTSNPN and CDR2 SVGIG (reference sequence). The CDR3 coding sequence is TGTGCCTGGGGGCCACGTCGGGCCGAGCAGTACTTC. Translated, it gives CAWGPRRAEQYF.

This clonotype was counted many times. The CDR3 is CASSRGNYGYTF. In DNA, the CDR3 is TGTGCCAGCAGTAGGGGAAACTATGGCTACACCTTC. The chain uses TRBV12-3 or TRBV12-4 and TRBJ1-2, with a tentative D call TRBD1 (5 bases). V dropped 5 bases and J dropped 2 bases, with 6 bases sitting between them. This CDR3 has 12 residues.

This clonotype was seen repeatedly, ten times or more. The chain links TRBV19 to TRBJ1-1; no clear D gene. Trimming left V 9 bases short and J 2 bases short, with 25 bases between. The CDR3 contains 17 residues. CDR1 is LNHDA, CDR2 SQIVND, per germline (reference sequence). The DNA of the CDR3 is TGTGCCAGCTTCCCGACGGCAAGTCGAGGGAGAAACACTGAAGCTTTCTTT. Its protein is CASFPTASRGRNTEAFF.

This clonotype occurred many times. The rearrangement links TRBV2 to TRBJ2-1; 9 nucleotides agree with TRBD1. The CDR3 consists of 15 residues. CDR1 SNHLY and CDR2 FYNNEI come from the germline V gene. V was clipped by 6 bases and J by 8 bases; unmatched bases: 11. CDR3 bases: TGTGCCAGCAGGGACCTGGCTGGGACAGGGCATGAGCAGTTCTTC. This gives the protein CASRDLAGTGHEQFF.

This clonotype was seen at least ten times. This chain links TRBV5-4 with TRBJ1-5; unclear D gene. The CDR3 runs to 15 residues. Germline V gene lookup returns CDR1 SGHNT and CDR2 YYREEE (reference sequence). Trimming stripped 0 bases from V and 5 bases from J, with 12 bases between. The CDR3 DNA follows: TGTGCCAGCAGCTTGGGGATTGAAAGGTATCAGCCCCAGCATTTT. The encoded protein is CASSLGIERYQPQHF.

This clonotype appeared many times. This chain links TRBV7-2 with TRBJ2-4; possible D gene TRBD2, 5 bases. The germline CDR1 and CDR2 sequences are SGHTA and FQGNSA. This CDR3 comprises 13 residues. V dropped 7 bases and J dropped 8 bases, with 15 bases sitting between them. The CDR3 sequence is CASTLPARDIQYF. The CDR3 bases are TGTGCCAGCACCCTCCCGGCGCGGGACATTCAGTACTTC.

This clonotype was seen ten or more times. The chain joins TRBV12-3 or TRBV12-4 to TRBJ1-6; 7 nucleotides match TRBD1. The CDR3 has 15 residues. Losses at the gene ends were 2 bases for V and 4 bases for J; bases not matched to a gene: 2. CDR3 residues: CASSLQGVYNSPLHF. DNA for the CDR3: TGTGCCAGCAGTTTACAGGGGGTGTATAATTCACCCCTCCACTTT.

This sequence joins TRBV7-9 and TRBJ2-5; 7 positions match TRBD1. This CDR3 is built from 15 residues. Germline V gene lookup returns CDR1 SEHNR and CDR2 FQNEAQ (reference sequence). Trimming at V came to 3 bases and at J to 5 bases, leaving 9 bases not matched to a gene. In nucleotides, the CDR3 is TGTGCCAGCAGCTTCCTAGGACAGGAGAGGGAGACCCAGTACTTC. Translated: CASSFLGQERETQYF.